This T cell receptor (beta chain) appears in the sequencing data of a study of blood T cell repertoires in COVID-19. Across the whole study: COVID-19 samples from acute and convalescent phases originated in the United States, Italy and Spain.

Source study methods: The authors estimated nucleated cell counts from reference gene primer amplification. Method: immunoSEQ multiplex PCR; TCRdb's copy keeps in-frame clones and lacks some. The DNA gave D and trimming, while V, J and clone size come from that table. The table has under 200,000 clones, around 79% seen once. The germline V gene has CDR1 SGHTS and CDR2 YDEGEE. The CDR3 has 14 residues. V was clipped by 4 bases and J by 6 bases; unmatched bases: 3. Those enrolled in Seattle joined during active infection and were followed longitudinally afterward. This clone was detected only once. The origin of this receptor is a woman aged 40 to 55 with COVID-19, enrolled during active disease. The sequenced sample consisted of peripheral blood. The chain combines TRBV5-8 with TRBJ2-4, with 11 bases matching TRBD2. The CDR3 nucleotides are TGTGCCAGCAGCGCAGGACTAGCGGGAAACATTCAGTACTTC. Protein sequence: CASSAGLAGNIQYF.